This T cell receptor beta chain was recorded in a study of OX40 agonist ivuxolimab in advanced cancers. Using immunoSEQ multiplex PCR, the repertoire was profiled, and TCRdb retains in-frame clones only, with some absent. The data contain roughly 80,000 clones, over 90% of them seen just once; the ten biggest clones take up roughly 6.5%. V lost 2 bases to trimming and J lost 2 bases, with 7 bases between them. Germline V gene sequence: CDR1 MDHEN, CDR2 SYDVKM. The CDR3 sequence is 14 residues long. Peripheral blood came from all dose cohorts at three timepoints. Sequencing was performed on CD4+ or CD8+ T cells sorted from blood, taken in a trial of the OX40 agonist ivuxolimab. This sequence joins TRBV28 and TRBJ1-5, with no clear D. This sequence was found in an adult with an advanced solid tumor such as melanoma, head and neck, liver or kidney cancer. The CDR3 nucleotides read TGTGCCAGCAGTTTAACATCTGGCAATCAGCCCCAGCATTTT. Translation: CASSLTSGNQPQHF.